A selection of T cell receptor beta chains follows, all from one sample in a study of shared clonotypes between healthy human individuals. TCRdb's table, derived via immunoSEQ multiplex PCR, lists solely in-frame clones and lacks some. The sample yields millions of clones, 90% to 95% seen once. The material sequenced was naive CD4+ T cells from PBMCs. The receptors shown here come from a man aged 18 to 30 in good health. Some clones in this sample may be carry-over from other donors' samples. Both conserved end residues are part of each CDR3. D genes are given only for firm matches. Clone size appears in some rows only: once, few, many, or a class for an expanded clone.

J gene | D gene | V gene | CDR3 length | clone size | CDR3 DNA | CDR3 protein
TRBJ2-7 | - | TRBV7-3 | 15 | - | TGTGCCAGCAGCTTTGGGCTAGCGAGATCCTACGAGCAGTACTTC | CASSFGLARSYEQYF
TRBJ2-1 | TRBD1 | TRBV2 | 15 | - | TGTGCCAGCAGTGCCTGGACAGGGTTGTTGGATGAGCAGTTCTTC | CASSAWTGLLDEQFF
TRBJ2-2 | - | TRBV15 | 13 | - | TGTGCCACCAGCAACAGGAGGGCCGGGGAGCTGTTTTTT | CATSNRRAGELFF
TRBJ2-7 | TRBD2 | TRBV11-2 | 15 | - | TGTGCCAGCAGCTTGACAAGCGGGAGGGCCTACGAGCAGTACTTC | CASSLTSGRAYEQYF
TRBJ1-1 | TRBD1 | TRBV7-8 | 15 | - | TGTGCCAGCAGCCCGACCGGGACAGGCTACACTGAAGCTTTCTTT | CASSPTGTGYTEAFF
TRBJ2-1 | - | TRBV28 | 9 | - | TGTGCCAGCAGTTTTATGGCGTTCTTC | CASSFMAFF
TRBJ2-1 | - | TRBV6-1 | 14 | - | TGTGCCAGCAGTGAATCCTGGGGGAACAATGAGCAGTTCTTC | CASSESWGNNEQFF
TRBJ2-1 | - | TRBV9 | 11 | - | TGTGCCAGCAGCTCGACGGGGGAGCAGTTCTTC | CASSSTGEQFF
TRBJ1-1 | - | TRBV18 | 14 | - | TGTGCCAGCTCTCCTGACTGGGGGGACACTGAAGCTTTCTTT | CASSPDWGDTEAFF
TRBJ2-3 | TRBD2 | TRBV7-9 | 16 | - | TGTGCCAGCAGCGCCAGGACTAGCGCCCAGAGGGATACGCAGTATTTT | CASSARTSAQRDTQYF
TRBJ2-7 | - | TRBV30 | 11 | - | TGTGCCTGGAGTGGGGGCTACGAGCAGTACTTC | CAWSGGYEQYF
TRBJ2-1 | TRBD2 | TRBV28 | 16 | - | TGTGCCAGCAGTTTCGTGGCTAGCGGGAGTATTAATGAGCAGTTCTTC | CASSFVASGSINEQFF
TRBJ1-6 | - | TRBV25-1 | 15 | - | TGTGCCAGCAGCAGGACACATGGGGATAATTCACCCCTCCACTTT | CASSRTHGDNSPLHF
TRBJ1-5 | - | TRBV14 | 13 | - | TGTGCCAGCAGCCGACACAACAATCAGCCCCAGCATTTT | CASSRHNNQPQHF
TRBJ2-2 | - | TRBV18 | 15 | once | TGTGCCAGCTCACCGGTCCCGGAAAACACCGGGGAGCTGTTTTTT | CASSPVPENTGELFF
TRBJ1-1 | - | TRBV6-4 | 11 | - | TGTGCCAGCAGCCAGCGAACTGAAGCTTTCTTT | CASSQRTEAFF
TRBJ1-1 | TRBD1 | TRBV28 | 16 | - | TGTGCCAGCAGTTCACCCTTCGGGACAGGGAGCACTGAAGCTTTCTTT | CASSSPFGTGSTEAFF
TRBJ2-7 | - | TRBV5-4 | 12 | - | TGTGCCAGCAGCCGACTTAGCTACGAGCAGTACTTC | CASSRLSYEQYF
TRBJ2-6 | - | TRBV2 | 14 | - | TGTGCCAGCAGTGAACTATCAGGGGCCAACGTCCTGACTTTC | CASSELSGANVLTF
TRBJ2-5 | - | TRBV5-4 | 14 | - | TGTGCCAGCAGCTTGGGACTAAATGAAGAGACCCAGTACTTC | CASSLGLNEETQYF
TRBJ1-1 | TRBD1 | TRBV19 | 15 | - | TGTGCCAGTAGTATGTTGGGGACAGGGGGCGCTGAAGCTTTCTTT | CASSMLGTGGAEAFF
TRBJ1-5 | - | TRBV18 | 17 | - | TGTGCCAGCTCACCCTACTCTCTAGGAGGCAGCAATCAGCCCCAGCATTTT | CASSPYSLGGSNQPQHF
TRBJ1-6 | - | TRBV28 | 14 | once | TGTGCCAGCAGTTGGACAAGTTTAGCATTGCCCCTCCACTTT | CASSWTSLALPLHF
TRBJ1-1 | - | TRBV21-1 | 13 | few | TGTGCCAGCAGCAAAGCGGGGGGTACTGAAGCTTTCTTT | CASSKAGGTEAFF
TRBJ1-2 | TRBD1 | TRBV18 | 14 | - | TGTGCCAGCTCCCCATCTCAGGGGGACTATGGCTACACCTTC | CASSPSQGDYGYTF
TRBJ1-2 | - | TRBV9 | 15 | - | TGTGCCAGCAGCGTCAGGGATAGTTCAAGGTATGGCTACACCTTC | CASSVRDSSRYGYTF
TRBJ1-1 | - | TRBV5-1 | 15 | once | TGCGCCAGCAAGGAATATTCTCTCATGAACACTGAAGCTTTCTTT | CASKEYSLMNTEAFF
TRBJ2-3 | TRBD1 | TRBV29-1 | 15 | - | TGCAGCGTCCAAGGACAGGGGAGCGGCACAGATACGCAGTATTTT | CSVQGQGSGTDTQYF
TRBJ1-5 | TRBD1 | TRBV19 | 15 | once | TGTGCCACCGGGACAGCGTCTTATAGCAATCAGCCCCAGCATTTT | CATGTASYSNQPQHF
TRBJ2-7 | - | TRBV4-3 | 13 | - | TGCGCCAGCAGCCAAGTTCGGTTTTACGAGCAGTACTTC | CASSQVRFYEQYF
TRBJ2-1 | TRBD2 | TRBV5-1 | 15 | - | TGCGCCAGCAGTCCTGTAGCGGGAGGGCGCAATGAGCAGTTCTTC | CASSPVAGGRNEQFF
TRBJ2-3 | - | TRBV5-1 | 14 | - | TGCGCCAGCAGGTCGGCTAGCGGCACAGATACGCAGTATTTT | CASRSASGTDTQYF
TRBJ1-1 | - | TRBV28 | 13 | - | TGTGCCAGCAAATTACTCGGGAGCGCTGAAGCTTTCTTT | CASKLLGSAEAFF
TRBJ2-7 | TRBD1 | TRBV28 | 12 | - | TGTGCCTCCGGGACAGGAGTTTACGAGCAGTACTTC | CASGTGVYEQYF
TRBJ2-1 | - | TRBV29-1 | 12 | - | TGCAGCGTGGCTTCCTCCTACAATGAGCAGTTCTTC | CSVASSYNEQFF
TRBJ1-2 | - | TRBV5-1 | 13 | - | TGCGCCAGCAGCCGGGGGGACGGGGATGGCTACACCTTC | CASSRGDGDGYTF
TRBJ1-5 | TRBD1 | TRBV28 | 16 | - | TGTGCCAGCAGTTTATCGGACAGGGGCCGCAATCAGCCCCAGCATTTT | CASSLSDRGRNQPQHF
TRBJ2-1 | - | TRBV28 | 17 | - | TGTGCCAGCAGTTCACGGACTTGGCCCGTGATTAGGGATGAGCAGTTCTTC | CASSSRTWPVIRDEQFF
TRBJ2-7 | TRBD2 | TRBV18 | 14 | - | TGTGCCAGCTCACCCGGACTAGCGGGACGGCAGCAGTACTTC | CASSPGLAGRQQYF
TRBJ2-7 | TRBD2 | TRBV5-1 | 15 | - | TGCGCCAGCAGCCGAGGACTAGCGGGAGCCTACGAGCAGTACTTC | CASSRGLAGAYEQYF
TRBJ2-1 | TRBD2 | TRBV6-1 | 15 | - | TGTGCCAGCAGTGAAGGCGGGAGTCCCTACAATGAGCAGTTCTTC | CASSEGGSPYNEQFF
TRBJ2-7 | TRBD2 | TRBV27 | 16 | - | TGTGCCAGCAGTTTAAGATCGACTAGCGGGTCCTACGAGCAGTACTTC | CASSLRSTSGSYEQYF
TRBJ2-7 | - | TRBV29-1 | 15 | - | TGCAGCGTAAGGGGACAAAGGACGGGGTCCTACGAGCAGTACTTC | CSVRGQRTGSYEQYF
TRBJ2-5 | - | TRBV2 | 10 | once | TGTGCCAGCGGACGAGAGACCCAGTACTTC | CASGRETQYF
TRBJ1-2 | - | TRBV5-1 | 15 | - | TGCGCCAGCAGCTTGCCTCTATCCGGCGGGGACGGCTACACCTTC | CASSLPLSGGDGYTF
TRBJ2-7 | TRBD1 | TRBV27 | 15 | once | TGTGCCAGCAGTTTACAAGACAGGGCGTTGAACGAGCAGTACTTC | CASSLQDRALNEQYF
TRBJ1-1 | - | TRBV5-1 | 14 | - | TGCGCCAGCAGCTTGGAAGGAAAAACATCGGAAGCTTTCTTT | CASSLEGKTSEAFF
TRBJ1-3 | - | TRBV10-3 | 13 | few | TGTGCCGCCGGACTTTTCTCTGGAAACACCATATATTTT | CAAGLFSGNTIYF
TRBJ1-2 | - | TRBV11-2 | 12 | - | TGTGCCAGCAGCCTAGGTGGTCCGGGCTACACCTTC | CASSLGGPGYTF
TRBJ2-7 | - | TRBV5-1 | 15 | - | TGCGCCAGCAGCCCGGCCGGGTCGGGAACCTACGAGCAGTACTTC | CASSPAGSGTYEQYF
TRBJ1-1 | - | TRBV28 | 13 | - | TGTGCCAGCAGCTATTACAGGGCGATGGGAGCTTTCTTT | CASSYYRAMGAFF
TRBJ1-5 | - | TRBV28 | 16 | - | TGTGCCAGCAGTACCCCCCAGGAGAGGGACAATCAGCCCCAGCATTTT | CASSTPQERDNQPQHF
TRBJ2-1 | TRBD2 | TRBV7-8 | 14 | - | TGTGCCAGTAAAAGACTAGCGGCCTACAATGAGCAGTTCTTC | CASKRLAAYNEQFF
TRBJ1-3 | - | TRBV7-9 | 18 | once | TGTGCCAGCAGCTCCCTCGGGGGCAGGTCAGACTCTGGAAACACCATATATTTT | CASSSLGGRSDSGNTIYF